The present TCR beta chain was sequenced within a study of Graves' ophthalmopathy and Graves' hyperthyroidism. RNA transcripts provided the template for amplifying TCR beta CDR3 regions. The authors performed first-round RT-PCR with HTBI primers and then a second-round multiplex PCR. TCRdb reanalysed the multiplex PCR reads using MiXCR and keeps one entry per CDR3 protein. Of around 1,000,000 distinct CDR3 sequences in the sample, about 38% are singletons; the top ten hold 11%. The authors enrolled newly diagnosed hyperthyroidism patients aged 18 to 65 with under 2 months' duration. Germline CDR1 and CDR2: MDHEN and SYDVKM. This CDR3 region has 14 residues. V lost 7 bases, J lost 6 bases, and 18 bases lay in between. Overall study findings and caveats: Ophthalmopathy progression predictions by the model showed 72.22% specificity and 60% to 71% sensitivity.

This clonotype was picked up a small number of times. Its antigen is as yet unknown. The chain uses TRBV28 and TRBJ1-2; D not certain. Source material: peripheral blood or thyroid tissue (not recorded which). The TCR was taken from an adult man with Graves' hyperthyroidism. The CDR3 nucleotides are TGTGCCAGCACAAGTCCGGGGAGGGTCGATGGCTACACCTTC. Translation gives CASTSPGRVDGYTF.